Each of the 10 T cell receptor beta chains below was sequenced from the same sample in a study of shared clonotypes between healthy human individuals (dated by TCRdb to 2020 to 2021). Preparation of the library involved the immunoSEQ multiplex PCR assay. TCRdb limited this immuneACCESS table to in-frame rearrangements with V and J called. A share of clones is missing; checked studies link under half to unresolved V genes, and the rest is unexplained. Present in this sample are about 610,000 clones, approximately 96% of which were seen just once. Roughly 0.12% of the sample is in the top ten clones. For the CD8 naive samples, CD45RO-negative cells were positively selected for CCR7, yielding a CD45RA+CCR7+ population from which TemRA cells were excluded. The sample taken for sequencing was naive CD8+ T cells sorted from blood. In the paper's terms, the cell subset or site label means: CD45RA+CCR7+. The source of these receptors is a woman between 25 and 40 years old in good health.

CDR3 protein: CASSQPPSESSYEQYF. The CDR3 DNA follows: TGTGCCAGCAGCCAACCCCCTAGCGAGAGCTCCTACGAGCAGTACTTC. The chain carries TRBV14 and TRBJ2-7, with D perhaps TRBD2 (6 bases). This CDR3 comprises 16 residues. V was pared by 2 bases and J by 0 bases, with 14 bases between. From germline, CDR1 is SGHDN and CDR2 FVKESK. Filled out from reference TRBV14 and TRBJ2-7, the complete variable domain reads EAGVTQFPSHSVIEKGQTVTLRCDPISGHDNLYWYRRVMGKEIKFLLHFVKESKQDESGMPNNRFLAERTGGTYSTLKVQPAELEDSGVYFCASSQPPSESSYEQYFGPGTRLTVT.

This chain joins TRBV6-1 and TRBJ1-4, with D hard to call. Trimming took 7 bases from V and 0 from J, leaving 12 bases between them. CDR1 and CDR2 from the germline V gene are MNHNS and SASEGT. This CDR3 is 15 amino acids long. Here the CDR3 reads CASTHIQSTNEKLFF. DNA of the CDR3: TGTGCCAGCACCCACATACAGTCAACTAATGAAAAACTGTTTTTT.

A remark on this clone: Other DNA variants within this sample encode the same CDR3. This rearrangement joins TRBV9 to TRBJ1-5; D not resolved. CDR3 length equals 14 residues. Looked up from germline, CDR1 is SGDLS and CDR2 is YYNGEE. Trimming shortened V by 0 bases and J by 4 bases, and 8 bases separated the two germline ends. CDR3 loop: CASSVEDGNQPQHF. CDR3 DNA: TGTGCCAGCAGCGTAGAGGACGGGAATCAGCCCCAGCATTTT.

The chain is built from TRBV7-8 and TRBJ2-7, with 13 bases that match TRBD2. The CDR3 contains 16 residues. From germline, CDR1 is SGHVS and CDR2 FQNEAQ. With 5 bases clipped from V and 3 bases from J, the junction kept 7 bases outside the gene matches. This chain's CDR3 is CASSLAGLAGDYEQYF. The CDR3 DNA follows: TGTGCCAGCAGCCTTGCCGGACTAGCGGGAGACTACGAGCAGTACTTC.

Details on this clone: Different DNA sequences within this sample yield the same CDR3. V and J are TRBV27 and TRBJ2-7; D call uncertain. Trimming pared 5 bases from V and 0 bases from J, leaving 8 bases between. CDR3 size: 13 residues. Germline V lookup: CDR1 MNHEY, CDR2 SMNVEV (reference sequence). In DNA form, the CDR3 reads TGTGCCAGCAGTCCCCTAAGCTCCTACGAGCAGTACTTC. It translates to CASSPLSSYEQYF.

The rearrangement links TRBV28 to TRBJ2-7; the match to TRBD2 covers 9 bases. V shed 2 bases, J shed 2 bases, and the junction held 10 bases outside the gene matches. The germline gives CDR1 MDHEN, CDR2 SYDVKM. The CDR3 runs to 17 residues. The CDR3 sequence is CASSLLRGTSPTYEQYF. The DNA for the CDR3 is TGTGCCAGCAGTTTACTCCGCGGGACTAGCCCTACCTACGAGCAGTACTTC.

This clone appeared a single time. The rearrangement uses TRBV11-2 and TRBJ1-2; D ambiguous. This CDR3 is 13 amino acids long. Between the trimmed V and J ends, which lost 7 bases and 4 bases, there was a span of 13 bases. CDR1 is SGHAT and CDR2 is FQNNGV in the germline V gene. For the CDR3, the DNA is TGTGCCAGCACCTCGGACGGGATCTATGGCTACACCTTC. This encodes CASTSDGIYGYTF.

The J gene is TRBJ1-1, the V gene TRBV4-1; 7 nucleotides align to TRBD1. CDR3 length: 15 amino acids. V shed 1 base and J 3 bases; nucleotides not matched to a gene: 5. The germline V gene has CDR1 MGHRA and CDR2 YSYEKL. This chain's CDR3 is CASSQVDRADTEAFF. The CDR3 nucleotides read TGCGCCAGCAGCCAAGTAGACAGGGCCGACACTGAAGCTTTCTTT.

J is TRBJ2-7 and V is TRBV27; D may be TRBD1 (6 bases). This CDR3 spans 15 amino acids. CDR1 is MNHEY, CDR2 SMNVEV, per germline (reference sequence). V was shortened by 5 bases and J by 5 bases, with 19 bases between the two germline ends. The CDR3 region has the DNA TGTGCCAGCAGTCTAGGACACAGGGTGATCGACGAGCAGTACTTC. Amino acid sequence: CASSLGHRVIDEQYF.

A word on this clone: The same CDR3 also results from other DNA sequences found in this sample. The chain joins TRBV2 to TRBJ2-1; TRBD2 might be the D (5 bases). CDR3 length: 11 residues. Between the trimmed V and J ends, which lost 8 bases and 5 bases, there was a span of 7 bases. CDR1 and CDR2 from the germline V gene are SNHLY and FYNNEI. The CDR3 reads CASVGDNEQFF. CDR3 DNA: TGTGCCAGCGTCGGGGACAATGAGCAGTTCTTC.